The clone carrying this T cell receptor beta chain was counted between two and nine times. Its target is unknown. These data are taken from a study of beta chain features in type 1 diabetes. Study-level points and caveats: TCRB CDR3s were moderately but significantly shorter in Type 1 diabetes patients in all four CD4+ subsets.

cDNA synthesis used the whole RNA isolate, giving expressed TCRB sequences. Sequencing was performed with immunoSEQ multiplex PCR; in TCRdb, only in-frame clones are kept and a portion is missing. The sample carries 600,000 or so clones, 12% recorded once. This CDR3 has 15 residues. CDR1 and CDR2 from the germline V gene are GTSNPN and SVGIG (reference sequence). V dropped 0 bases and J dropped 4; count of bases not matched to a gene: 8. Material for sequencing was naive CD4+ T cells from blood. This TCR was sampled from a man aged 30 to 39 with type 1 diabetes. The chain recombines TRBV30 with TRBJ2-5, with 7 bases matching TRBD2. The CDR3 bases are TGTGCCTGGAGTGTAGGCTGGGGGGGAGGAGAGACCCAGTACTTC. Its protein is CAWSVGWGGGETQYF. The full variable domain, rest sourced from reference TRBV30 and TRBJ2-5, is SQTIHQWPATLVQPVGSPLSLECTVEGTSNPNLYWYRQAAGRGLQLLFYSVGIGQISSEVPQNLSASRPQDRQFILSSKKLLLSDSGFYLCAWSVGWGGGETQYFGPGTRLLVL.